These T cell receptor beta chains were read from a single sample in a study of blood T cells in healthy people across ages. TCRdb re-called the 5' RACE reads through MiXCR, storing one row per CDR3 protein. The data show over 1,500,000 distinct CDR3 sequences, 49% seen once. Sample: blood. The origin of the receptors is a woman in her thirties or forties in good health. Each CDR3 is given with its conserved first and last residue. A D gene is named only where the DNA matches it firmly. Size is omitted from some rows. Given values are once, few, many or a class for expanded clones.

>NA|TRBV29-1|NA|TRBJ2-6
TGCAGCGTTGTAAGGGCGGGGACTCACTCTGGGGCCAACGTCCTGACTTTC
CSVVRAGTHSGANVLTF
>NA|TRBV6-2/TRBV6-3|NA|TRBJ2-1
TGTGCCAGCAGTACCCGGCCTATCAAGCAGTTCTTC
CASSTRPIKQFF
>NA|TRBV28|TRBD2|TRBJ2-7
TGTGCCAGCACCATCGGGGGGGATGAGCAGTACTTC
CASTIGGDEQYF
>NA|TRBV12-3/TRBV12-4|TRBD1|TRBJ2-1
TGTGCCAGCAGTCGAGGACAGGGCCTACCTTCGCCCACCTACAATGAGCAGTTCTTC
CASSRGQGLPSPTYNEQFF
>few|TRBV7-3|TRBD2|TRBJ2-1
TGTGCCAGCAGCTTAGAGGGAGCCCTAGCGGGGCCGTACAATGAGCAGTTCTTC
CASSLEGALAGPYNEQFF
>few|TRBV6-2/TRBV6-3|TRBD1|TRBJ2-7
TGTGCCAGCAGTCGAGGGACAGGGGGCTCAACTGTGGACGAGCAGTACTTC
CASSRGTGGSTVDEQYF
>NA|TRBV2|NA|TRBJ2-1
TGTGCCAGTCCTACAGGGAGCCCCAGGGGTGAGCAGTTCTTC
CASPTGSPRGEQFF
>NA|TRBV7-9|TRBD1|TRBJ2-2
TGTGCCAGCAGCCCGGGACAGCCGAACACCGGGGAGCTGTTTTTT
CASSPGQPNTGELFF
>NA|TRBV12-3/TRBV12-4|NA|TRBJ2-5
TGTGCCAGCAGTTTACCTCCGGGCCAGACCCAGTACTTC
CASSLPPGQTQYF
>NA|TRBV9|NA|TRBJ1-2
TGTGCCAGCAGCGTAGGGGCAGAAGGCTATGGCTACACCTTC
CASSVGAEGYGYTF
>NA|TRBV12-3/TRBV12-4|NA|TRBJ1-6
TGTGCCAGCAGTGCCGAGAATTCACCCCTCCACTTT
CASSAENSPLHF
>NA|TRBV29-1|NA|TRBJ2-7
TGCAGCGTTGCGTCTCGCGCCAACTCCTACGAGCAGTACTTC
CSVASRANSYEQYF
>NA|TRBV20-1|NA|TRBJ2-5
TGCAGTGCTCCAGACAGAAAAGAGACCCAGTACTTC
CSAPDRKETQYF
>few|TRBV12-3/TRBV12-4|NA|TRBJ1-1
TGTGCCAGCAGTTTCGGGCAGAAGAACACTGAAGCTTTCTTT
CASSFGQKNTEAFF
>once|TRBV7-9|TRBD2|TRBJ2-1
TGTGCCAGCAGCCTAGGACTAGCGGGGGTCCGGGTCATAAATGAGCAGTTCTTC
CASSLGLAGVRVINEQFF
>once|TRBV20-1|NA|TRBJ1-1
TGCAGTGCTAGCAAGGCAGGGAGAAACACTGAAGCTTTCTTT
CSASKAGRNTEAFF
>NA|TRBV3-1|TRBD1|TRBJ2-7
TGTGCCAGCAGCCATCGTTCCTGGACAGGGGGTATTCTGCAGTACTTC
CASSHRSWTGGILQYF
>many|TRBV4-3|NA|TRBJ2-1
TGCGCCAGCAGCCAAGACGCACTCAGGCAGGGGTTCCTCAATGAGCAGTTCTTC
CASSQDALRQGFLNEQFF